The clone carrying this T cell receptor (beta chain) was recorded at least ten times. The antigen is unknown. The entry originates in a study of CD8 T cells in ankylosing spondylitis. The study's findings and limits: Reactive arthritis synovial fluid and blood were previously reported to contain some motif variants. Blood from ankylosing spondylitis patients appeared to carry a characteristic roughly eight-variant TCR beta motif.

V was cut by 0 bases and J by 1 base, with 6 bases left in between. The CDR3 is 13 amino acids. Germline CDR1 DFQATT, CDR2 SNEGSKA (reference sequence). For TCR beta, libraries came from quantitative 5'-RACE with molecular barcodes. TCRdb processed the 5' RACE reads anew with MiXCR; each CDR3 protein has one entry. Of hundreds of thousands of distinct CDR3 sequences in the sample, approximately 12% were seen once. The chain has TRBV20-1 and TRBJ1-1; D unclear. The TCR was taken from a male donor with ankylosing spondylitis. The sample consisted of blood, either unsorted or a sorted T cell fraction (not recorded which). CDR3 region: CSARDLGNTEAFF. The CDR3 nucleotides read TGCAGTGCTAGAGATCTGGGGAACACTGAAGCTTTCTTT.